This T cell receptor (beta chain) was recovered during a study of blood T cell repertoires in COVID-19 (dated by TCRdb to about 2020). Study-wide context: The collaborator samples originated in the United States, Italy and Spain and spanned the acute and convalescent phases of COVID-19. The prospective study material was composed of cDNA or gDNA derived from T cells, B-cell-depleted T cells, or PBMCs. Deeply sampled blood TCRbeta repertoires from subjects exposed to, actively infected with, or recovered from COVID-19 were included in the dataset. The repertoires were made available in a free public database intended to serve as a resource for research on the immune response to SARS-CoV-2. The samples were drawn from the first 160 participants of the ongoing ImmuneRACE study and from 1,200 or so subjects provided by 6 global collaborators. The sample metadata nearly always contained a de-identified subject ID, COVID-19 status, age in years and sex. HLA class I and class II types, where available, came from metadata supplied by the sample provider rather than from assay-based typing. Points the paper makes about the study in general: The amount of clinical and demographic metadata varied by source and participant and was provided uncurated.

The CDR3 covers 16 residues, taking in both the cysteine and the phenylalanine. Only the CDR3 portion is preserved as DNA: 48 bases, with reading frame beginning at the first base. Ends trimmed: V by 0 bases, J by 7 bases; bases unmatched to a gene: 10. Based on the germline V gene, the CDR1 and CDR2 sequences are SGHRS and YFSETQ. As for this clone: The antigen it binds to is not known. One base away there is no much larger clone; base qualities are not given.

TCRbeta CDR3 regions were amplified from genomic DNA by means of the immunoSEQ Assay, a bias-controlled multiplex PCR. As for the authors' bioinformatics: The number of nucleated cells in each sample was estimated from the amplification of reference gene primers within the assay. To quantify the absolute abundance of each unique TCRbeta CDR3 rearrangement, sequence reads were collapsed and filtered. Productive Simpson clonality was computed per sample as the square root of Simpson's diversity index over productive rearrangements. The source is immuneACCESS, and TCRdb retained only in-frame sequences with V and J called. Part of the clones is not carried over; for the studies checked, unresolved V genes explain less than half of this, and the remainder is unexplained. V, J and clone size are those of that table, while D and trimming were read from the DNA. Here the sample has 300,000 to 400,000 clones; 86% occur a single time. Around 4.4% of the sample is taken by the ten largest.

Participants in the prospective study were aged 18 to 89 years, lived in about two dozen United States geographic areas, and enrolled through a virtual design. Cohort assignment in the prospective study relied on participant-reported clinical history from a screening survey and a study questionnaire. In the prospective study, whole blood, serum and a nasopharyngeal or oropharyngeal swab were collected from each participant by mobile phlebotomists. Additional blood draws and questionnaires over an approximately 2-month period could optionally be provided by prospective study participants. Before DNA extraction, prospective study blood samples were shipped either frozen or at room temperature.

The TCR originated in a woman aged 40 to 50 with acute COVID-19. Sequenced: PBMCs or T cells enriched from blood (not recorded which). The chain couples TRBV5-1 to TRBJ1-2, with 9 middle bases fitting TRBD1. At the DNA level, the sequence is TGCGCCAGCAGCTTGGATGGGGACAGGGCCCCAGGTGGCTACACCTTC. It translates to CASSLDGDRAPGGYTF.